This passage covers 30 T cell receptor beta chains from one sample sequenced in a study of blood T cell repertoires in COVID-19. Method: immunoSEQ multiplex PCR; TCRdb's copy keeps in-frame clones and lacks some. The sample consists of roughly 65,000 clones, roughly 73% of them appearing once. Sequencing was done on a sample of peripheral blood. The receptors derive from a human donor in a cohort sampled during active COVID-19.

CDR3 bases: TGTGCCAGCAGTTCCCCGACCCTTGTGGAGGGCTACACCTTC. This sequence encodes CASSSPTLVEGYTF. The J gene is TRBJ1-2, the V gene TRBV28; no clear D gene. V was clipped by 4 bases and J by 8 bases, with 17 bases between them. Germline loops: CDR1 MDHEN, CDR2 SYDVKM. This CDR3 contains 14 residues.

The chain combines TRBV5-1 with TRBJ1-1; tentatively, D is TRBD1 (5 bases). Trimming took off 4 bases at V and 1 base at J, with 14 bases between the two ends. This CDR3 is built from 15 residues. Germline V CDR1 and CDR2: SGHRS, YFSETQ. Written as DNA, the CDR3 is TGCGCCAGCAGCCCGGGACTGGGCCCGAACACTGAAGCTTTCTTT. It is translated as CASSPGLGPNTEAFF. Drawing the rest from reference TRBV5-1 and TRBJ1-1, the complete variable domain is KAGVTQTPRYLIKTRGQQVTLSCSPISGHRSVSWYQQTPGQGLQFLFEYFSETQRNKGNFPGRFSGRQFSNSRSEMNVSTLELGDSALYLCASSPGLGPNTEAFFGQGTRLTVV.

Concerning this clone: With a much larger clone just one base away, this may be a read error. V usage is TRBV7-6 and J usage is TRBJ2-7; 9 nucleotides align to TRBD1. The V and J ends lost 4 bases and 7 bases, in that order; junction bases with no gene match: 5. Germline V gives CDR1 SGHVS, CDR2 FNYEAQ. This CDR3 has 13 residues. This CDR3 reads CASSSGQGREQYF. The CDR3 DNA reads as TGTGCCAGCAGCTCCGGACAGGGGAGGGAGCAGTACTTC.

In this sample, this clone turned up a few times. The CDR3 is CASSNRQGPGSPLHF. Written as DNA, the CDR3 is TGTGCCAGCAGCAATAGACAGGGACCGGGGTCACCCCTCCACTTT. The V and J genes are TRBV5-4 and TRBJ1-6, with 7 bases fitting TRBD1. The CDR3 consists of 15 residues. Germline CDR1 is SGHNT and CDR2 is YYREEE (reference sequence). Unmatched junction bases numbered 11, after V lost 4 bases and J lost 10 bases.

The chain employs TRBV28 and TRBJ2-6; D unclear. V lost 5 bases and J 0 bases, leaving 8 bases between the germline ends. The CDR3 is 15 residues long. From germline, CDR1 is MDHEN and CDR2 SYDVKM. CDR3 DNA sequence: TGTGCCAGCAGTCCTATAGACTCTGGGGCCAACGTCCTGACTTTC. Translation: CASSPIDSGANVLTF.

In this sample, this clone turned up a few times. The chain employs TRBV10-3 and TRBJ1-5; tentatively, D is TRBD1 (5 bases). V lost 4 bases and J lost 5, with 9 bases in between. The CDR3 length is 13 residues. Germline V lookup: CDR1 ENHRY, CDR2 SYGVKD. CDR3 sequence reads: CAISGGGDQPQHF. The CDR3 DNA reads as TGTGCCATCAGTGGTGGAGGGGATCAGCCCCAGCATTTT.

The chain is built from TRBV14 and TRBJ2-7; tentative D call: TRBD2 (6 bases). The CDR3 has 14 residues. Germline V gives CDR1 SGHDN, CDR2 FVKESK. Between the trimmed V and J ends, which lost 0 bases and 3 bases, there was a span of 9 bases. DNA for the CDR3: TGTGCCAGCAGCCAAGAGGAGGGAGTCTACGAGCAGTACTTC. Its protein is CASSQEEGVYEQYF.

The genes are TRBV6-5 and TRBJ1-4, with D tentatively TRBD1 (5 bases). The CDR3 totals 13 residues. Germline V gives CDR1 MNHEY, CDR2 SVGAGI. V was cut by 10 bases and J by 4 bases, with 13 bases left in between. As DNA, the CDR3 is TGTGCCACGGAGGGACTCCTTAATGAAAAACTGTTTTTT. This codes for CATEGLLNEKLFF.

CDR3 loop: CATKESDTGTTEAFF. The CDR3 DNA sequence: TGTGCCACTAAGGAATCCGACACCGGGACTACCGAAGCTTTCTTT. The chain recombines TRBV3-1 (or the pseudogene TRBV3-2) with TRBJ1-1, with D possibly being TRBD1 (5 bases). V was shortened by 10 bases and J by 8 bases, with 26 bases between the two germline ends. The CDR3 contains 15 residues. Germline CDR1 and CDR2: LGHDT and YNNKEL (reference sequence).

The chain carries TRBV28 and TRBJ2-5; possibly TRBD1 for D (5 bases). This CDR3 region has 13 residues. Deletions cut 4 bases from V and 7 bases from J, with 13 bases between. Looked up from germline, CDR1 is MDHEN and CDR2 is SYDVKM. CDR3 sequence (DNA): TGTGCCAGCAGTTCCCAGGGCCTGGGGACCCAGTACTTC. This translates into CASSSQGLGTQYF.

The chain has TRBV2 and TRBJ2-1; tentative D call: TRBD1 (5 bases). The CDR3 is 13 residues long. Germline V gene data show CDR1 as SNHLY and CDR2 as FYNNEI. V gave up 6 bases and J gave up 7 bases, with 13 bases separating them. CDR3 coding DNA: TGTGCCAGCAGCCCCTCAGGGATTAATGAGCAGTTCTTC. It translates to CASSPSGINEQFF.

This chain connects TRBV11-2 to TRBJ2-7; tentative D call: TRBD1 (5 bases). Per germline, CDR1 SGHAT and CDR2 FQNNGV. The CDR3 covers 14 residues. V was trimmed by 4 bases and J by 4 bases, leaving 14 bases between them. The CDR3 spells CASSYSDIEYEQYF. The CDR3 DNA reads as TGTGCCAGCAGCTATTCGGACATAGAGTACGAGCAGTACTTC.

The V and J genes are TRBV5-5 and TRBJ2-5; D may be TRBD2 (7 bases). CDR1 SGHKS and CDR2 YYEKEE come from the germline V gene (reference sequence). V was cut by 7 bases and J by 2 bases, with 12 bases left in between. The CDR3 loop spans 13 amino acids. The chain's CDR3 is CASLGRGQETQYF. The CDR3 region has the DNA TGTGCCAGCTTAGGGAGGGGGCAAGAGACCCAGTACTTC.

The gene calls are TRBV6-6 and TRBJ2-7, with TRBD2 matching over 12 bases. V shed 5 bases, J shed 2 bases, and the junction held 4 bases outside the gene matches. This CDR3 region has 15 residues. Germline values: CDR1 MNHNY, CDR2 SVGAGI (reference sequence). The CDR3 region has the DNA TGTGCCAGCAGTACCCTAGCGGGAGGGGCCTACGAGCAGTACTTC. It translates to CASSTLAGGAYEQYF.

The genes are TRBV7-9 and TRBJ1-2, with TRBD1 identical over 9 bases. Germline V lookup: CDR1 SEHNR, CDR2 FQNEAQ (reference sequence). V trimming: 4 bases; J trimming: 7 bases; junction bases outside the gene matches: 13. The CDR3 length is 16 residues. This CDR3 reads CASSSKAGQGVSGYTF. CDR3 coding DNA: TGTGCCAGCAGCTCCAAGGCGGGACAGGGAGTTAGTGGCTACACCTTC.

The chain is built from TRBV10-3 and TRBJ2-2; D not resolved. Trimming cost V 6 bases and J 1 base, with 9 bases left between them. CDR1 is ENHRY, CDR2 SYGVKD, per germline. The CDR3 extends over 14 amino acids. CDR3 protein: CAIRAPENTGELFF. CDR3 DNA: TGTGCCATCAGGGCACCCGAGAACACCGGGGAGCTGTTTTTT.

This chain links TRBV4-1 with TRBJ2-7, with no clear D. This CDR3 has 14 amino acids. V lost 2 bases and J lost 1, with 9 bases in between. Germline CDR1 and CDR2: MGHRA and YSYEKL. The CDR3 reads CASSQPGSSYEQYF. The CDR3 bases are TGCGCCAGCAGCCAACCGGGTTCTTCCTACGAGCAGTACTTC.

The rearrangement uses TRBV29-1 and TRBJ2-5; D gene uncertain. The germline V gene encodes CDR1 SQVTM and CDR2 ANQGSEA. This CDR3 spans 11 amino acids. The V and J ends lost 5 bases and 0 bases respectively, with 4 bases between them. The CDR3 DNA reads TGCAGCGTTCAAAACCAAGAGACCCAGTACTTC. Its translation is CSVQNQETQYF.

The CDR3 nucleotides are TGTGCCAGCGGCCCTGGGACAGGGGGACATCAGCCCCAGCATTTT. Encoded protein: CASGPGTGGHQPQHF. V is TRBV28 and J is TRBJ1-5; 11 bases fit TRBD1. The V gene's germline CDR1 is MDHEN and CDR2 SYDVKM. Germline trimming cut 8 bases from V and 5 bases from J; bases unmatched to any gene: 8. CDR3 length: 15 amino acids.

This clone was observed once. The CDR3 DNA reads as TGTGCCAGCAGTGTCCCTAGACCGGGACAGGTATACAATGAGCAGTTCTTC. Its protein product is CASSVPRPGQVYNEQFF. This chain connects TRBV7-9 to TRBJ2-1; 8 bases agree with TRBD1. Germline V gives CDR1 SEHNR, CDR2 FQNEAQ (reference sequence). This CDR3 comprises 17 residues. V shed 6 bases and J 4 bases; nucleotides not matched to a gene: 14.

V gene TRBV6-5 combines with J gene TRBJ1-5; TRBD1 aligns across 9 bases. The junction had 5 bases not matched to a gene; V was cut back by 2 bases and J by 6 bases. Per the germline V gene, CDR1 is MNHEY and CDR2 is SVGAGI. The length of the CDR3 is 15 residues. The CDR3 sequence is CASSYDRGLGQPQHF. CDR3 DNA sequence: TGTGCCAGCAGTTACGACAGGGGGTTAGGTCAGCCCCAGCATTTT.

This clone was seen a handful of times. The rearrangement joins TRBV7-8 to TRBJ2-3, with no clear D. The CDR3 length is 15 residues. Looked up from germline, CDR1 is SGHVS and CDR2 is FQNEAQ. With 5 bases removed from V and 4 bases from J, the gap between germline ends came to 16 bases. CDR3 loop: CASSPLAVSSDTQYF. The CDR3 DNA reads as TGTGCCAGCAGCCCTTTGGCAGTATCGTCAGATACGCAGTATTTT.

The chain recombines TRBV24-1 with TRBJ1-2, with D uncertain. CDR1 KGHDR and CDR2 SFDVKD come from the germline V gene. The CDR3 is 12 amino acids. V lost 4 bases to trimming and J lost 7 bases, with 9 bases between them. CDR3 bases: TGTGCCACCAGTGACCACCAGTCTGGCTACACCTTC. Translated, it gives CATSDHQSGYTF.

This chain connects TRBV7-9 to TRBJ1-4; 10 positions match TRBD1. Germline V gene sequence: CDR1 SEHNR, CDR2 FQNEAQ (reference sequence). The CDR3 is made up of 14 amino acids. Trimming cost V 4 bases and J 8 bases; bases outside gene matches: 4. CDR3 DNA: TGTGCCAGCAGCTCCGGGACAGGGGACGAAAAACTGTTTTTT. This codes for CASSSGTGDEKLFF.

The J gene is TRBJ2-3, the V gene TRBV11-2; 8 positions agree with TRBD2. Trimming at V came to 1 base and at J to 1 base, leaving 7 bases not matched to a gene. Germline values: CDR1 SGHAT, CDR2 FQNNGV. The CDR3 consists of 17 residues. This CDR3 is CASSLGRSLAGTDTQYF. The DNA of the CDR3 is TGTGCCAGCAGCTTAGGTAGATCACTAGCGGGCACAGATACGCAGTATTTT.

V is TRBV28 and J is TRBJ2-7; 7 bases line up with TRBD1. The ends lost 5 bases at V and 0 bases at J; junction bases unmatched: 7. The CDR3 has 15 residues. Germline loops: CDR1 MDHEN, CDR2 SYDVKM. As DNA, the CDR3 is TGTGCCAGCAGTACGGACAGGAGGAACTCCTACGAGCAGTACTTC. Translated, it gives CASSTDRRNSYEQYF.

The chain is built from TRBV7-6 and TRBJ2-1, with a weak D call TRBD2 (5 bases). There are 13 residues in the CDR3. Germline assignment: CDR1 SGHVS and CDR2 FNYEAQ. Trimming pared 5 bases from V and 9 bases from J, leaving 14 bases between. The CDR3 region is CASSAGPRGEQFF. The CDR3 region has the DNA TGTGCCAGCAGCGCCGGGCCCCGGGGTGAGCAGTTCTTC.

This clone was detected a few times. The V and J genes are TRBV20-1 and TRBJ1-1; 7 bases fit TRBD1. V dropped 1 base and J dropped 11; count of bases not matched to a gene: 4. The CDR3 spans 11 residues. Germline V gives CDR1 DFQATT, CDR2 SNEGSKA (reference sequence). The CDR3, as DNA: TGCAGTGCTAGAGTCACAGGGGATGCTTTCTTT. Residues: CSARVTGDAFF.

A few counts support this clone. This sample also contains other DNA sequences that code for the same CDR3. J is TRBJ1-6 and V is TRBV6-5; 7 positions match TRBD1. The germline gives CDR1 MNHEY, CDR2 SVGAGI. With 9 bases clipped from V and 3 bases from J, the junction kept 2 bases outside the gene matches. The CDR3 is 13 amino acids. This chain's CDR3 is CASRQGYNSPLHF. The CDR3 nucleotides are TGTGCCAGTCGACAGGGCTATAATTCACCCCTCCACTTT.

This chain joins TRBV10-2 and TRBJ2-1, with 8 bases lining up with TRBD1. Looked up from germline, CDR1 is WSHSY and CDR2 is SAAADI. The CDR3 has 13 amino acids. V gave up 6 bases and J gave up 9 bases; unmatched junction bases: 7. The CDR3 sequence is CASRRTGKVEQFF. The CDR3 DNA reads TGCGCCAGCAGGCGGACAGGGAAGGTTGAGCAGTTCTTC.